Listed here are 29 T cell receptor beta chains from one sample, sequenced in a study of radiotherapy plus CTLA-4 blockade in lung cancer. Clones were sequenced by immunoSEQ multiplex PCR, and TCRdb holds only the in-frame ones, with some missing. The sample comprises around 100,000 clones, about 80% of which are singletons, and around 3.3% rests with the top ten. Source: peripheral blood, taken from a patient treated with radiotherapy plus ipilimumab. The receptor source for this set is a human donor with non-small cell lung cancer that progressed on radiotherapy plus ipilimumab. Some clones in this sample may be carry-over from other donors' samples.

The rearrangement links TRBV9 to TRBJ1-1; D ambiguous. The CDR3 contains 15 residues. Germline V gives CDR1 SGDLS, CDR2 YYNGEE. With 0 bases removed from V and 5 bases from J, the gap between germline ends came to 14 bases. DNA of the CDR3: TGTGCCAGCAGCGTAGTGGCGGCGTTGGGGACTGAAGCTTTCTTT. This sequence encodes CASSVVAALGTEAFF.

DNA for the CDR3: TGCAGCGTTGAAAGCCGCGGGGTCTATGGCTACACCTTC. This translates into CSVESRGVYGYTF. V is TRBV29-1 and J is TRBJ1-2; D call uncertain. Germline loops: CDR1 SQVTM, CDR2 ANQGSEA. The CDR3 has 13 amino acids. Trimming took off 2 bases at V and 4 bases at J, with 11 bases between the two ends.

V gene TRBV7-2 combines with J gene TRBJ2-7; no reliable D call. Germline CDR1 is SGHTA and CDR2 is FQGNSA. The CDR3 loop spans 13 amino acids. The V and J ends lost 1 base and 6 bases respectively, with 10 bases between them. For the CDR3, the DNA is TGTGCCAGCAGCTTAGTGGCTAGATCCGAGCAGTACTTC. This sequence encodes CASSLVARSEQYF.

The chain uses TRBV19 and TRBJ1-1; 8 nucleotides line up with TRBD1. Trimming removed 6 bases from V and 9 bases from J; junction bases left unmatched: 12. Germline CDR1 is LNHDA and CDR2 is SQIVND (reference sequence). The CDR3 has 14 residues. CDR3 coding DNA: TGTGCCAGTAGCACGACAGGGGTTGATTTAAAAGCTTTCTTT. It specifies CASSTTGVDLKAFF.

This chain uses TRBV5-6 with TRBJ2-7; D is uncertain. Per germline, CDR1 SGHDT and CDR2 YYEEEE. V shed 4 bases and J shed 4 bases, with 18 bases lying between them. The CDR3 is 15 amino acids. The CDR3 DNA is TGTGCCAGCAGCCCTGGTCGATATTTCGTATACGAGCAGTACTTC. Amino acids: CASSPGRYFVYEQYF. Combining the CDR3 with reference TRBV5-6 and TRBJ2-7 gives the whole variable domain DAGVTQSPTHLIKTRGQQVTLRCSPKSGHDTVSWYQQALGQGPQFIFQYYEEEERQRGNFPDRFSGHQFPNYSSELNVNALLLGDSALYLCASSPGRYFVYEQYFGPGTRLTVT.

The chain uses TRBV15 and TRBJ2-1; 8 bases are a match to TRBD2. The CDR3 runs 19 residues. Germline CDR1 is LNHNV and CDR2 is YYDKDF (reference sequence). With V trimmed by 1 base and J by 0 bases, 11 bases remained unmatched. In nucleotides, the CDR3 is TGTGCCACCAGCAGAGGCGTATTGGGCGGGGGGAGCTCCTACAATGAGCAGTTCTTC. It yields the protein CATSRGVLGGGSSYNEQFF.

V is TRBV2 and J is TRBJ2-5; TRBD2 matches 10 bases. This CDR3 contains 16 residues. With 7 bases clipped from V and 5 bases from J, the junction kept 13 bases outside the gene matches. Per the germline V gene, CDR1 is SNHLY and CDR2 is FYNNEI. The CDR3: CASNPSSGGLWETQYF. The CDR3, as DNA: TGTGCCAGCAACCCCTCTAGCGGGGGCTTGTGGGAGACCCAGTACTTC.

V usage is TRBV2 and J usage is TRBJ1-5; the D gene is possibly TRBD1 (6 bases). The germline V gene has CDR1 SNHLY and CDR2 FYNNEI. There are 15 residues in the CDR3. Trimming left V 4 bases short and J 1 base short, with 11 bases between. The CDR3 nucleotides are TGTGCCAGCAGTGGACAGGCCCGCAGCAATCAGCCCCAGCATTTT. Amino acids: CASSGQARSNQPQHF.

The chain employs TRBV5-1 and TRBJ1-4; 9 bases fit TRBD1. The CDR3 contains 19 residues. Germline CDR1 SGHRS, CDR2 YFSETQ. V trimming: 2 bases; J trimming: 0 bases; junction bases outside the gene matches: 11. The DNA of the CDR3 is TGCGCCAGCAGCTTACACGGACAGGGGAGTCCCTCAACTAATGAAAAACTGTTTTTT. It specifies CASSLHGQGSPSTNEKLFF.

CDR3 nucleotide sequence: TGTGCCAGCAGCCCGTTGGGGGTCTCCTACGAGCAGTACTTC. Translating gives CASSPLGVSYEQYF. The chain carries TRBV9 and TRBJ2-7; D may be TRBD1 or TRBD2 (5 bases each). The germline CDR1 and CDR2 sequences are SGDLS and YYNGEE. The V end was cut by 4 bases, the J end by 0 bases, with 11 bases between. This CDR3 comprises 14 residues.

This chain uses TRBV6-5 with TRBJ2-3; no definite D call. This CDR3 comprises 15 residues. The V end was cut by 5 bases, the J end by 2 bases, with 14 bases between. CDR1 and CDR2 from the germline V gene are MNHEY and SVGAGI. The CDR3 DNA follows: TGTGCCAGCAGTCCGTTCGGAGCCCCCACAGATACGCAGTATTTT. Translating it yields CASSPFGAPTDTQYF.

The V and J genes are TRBV28 and TRBJ2-3; 12 bases line up with TRBD2. The CDR3 length is 14 residues. V trimming: 7 bases; J trimming: 8 bases; junction bases outside the gene matches: 7. CDR1 and CDR2 from the germline V gene are MDHEN and SYDVKM. The CDR3 DNA is TGTGCCAGCACGACTAGCGGGGGCGGGGGTACGCAGTATTTT. Encoded protein: CASTTSGGGGTQYF.

The gene calls are TRBV7-3 and TRBJ1-6; TRBD1 might be the D (6 bases). There are 15 residues in the CDR3. V was trimmed by 5 bases and J by 8 bases, leaving 16 bases between them. Germline assignment: CDR1 SGHTA and CDR2 FQGTGA. In DNA, the CDR3 is TGTGCCAGCAGCCTATTGACAGGAGGTGATTCACCCCTCCACTTT. Protein product: CASSLLTGGDSPLHF.

The chain carries TRBV11-1 and TRBJ1-1; 7 bases are shared with TRBD1. CDR3 size: 15 residues. V lost 5 bases, J lost 1 base, and 7 bases stayed unmatched. Germline CDR1 SGHAT, CDR2 FQDESV (reference sequence). CDR3 sequence: CASSRRTGANTEAFF. The CDR3, as DNA: TGTGCCAGCAGCCGCAGGACAGGCGCGAACACTGAAGCTTTCTTT.

The V gene is TRBV7-3, the J gene TRBJ2-5; D call uncertain. Germline loops: CDR1 SGHTA, CDR2 FQGTGA. The CDR3 has 13 residues. With 1 base removed from V and 3 bases from J, the gap between germline ends came to 6 bases. In nucleotides, the CDR3 is TGTGCCAGCAGCTTAAGACGGGAAGAGACCCAGTACTTC. Translated, it gives CASSLRREETQYF.

This clone was seen a handful of times. The J gene is TRBJ1-2, the V gene TRBV6-5, with 8 bases fitting TRBD1. The length of the CDR3 is 13 residues. V trimming: 6 bases; J trimming: 8 bases; junction bases outside the gene matches: 8. The germline V gene has CDR1 MNHEY and CDR2 SVGAGI. This chain's CDR3 is CASSLDRGVGYTF. DNA of the CDR3: TGTGCCAGCAGCCTAGACAGGGGTGTAGGCTACACCTTC.

The rearrangement links TRBV5-4 to TRBJ1-6; tentatively, D is TRBD1 (6 bases). This CDR3 comprises 16 residues. CDR1 is SGHNT and CDR2 is YYREEE in the germline V gene (reference sequence). V lost 4 bases and J lost 10, with 21 bases in between. The CDR3 spells CASSPREVGGKSPLHF. The CDR3 region has the DNA TGTGCCAGCAGCCCTCGGGAGGTAGGGGGAAAATCACCCCTCCACTTT.

The genes are TRBV20-1 and TRBJ1-2; D remains ambiguous. The CDR3 is 11 amino acids. Trimming cost V 7 bases and J 2 bases, with 8 bases left between them. Germline V gives CDR1 DFQATT, CDR2 SNEGSKA (reference sequence). This CDR3 is CSGSENYGYTF. In DNA form, the CDR3 reads TGCAGTGGGTCCGAGAACTATGGCTACACCTTC.

This clone was recorded a few times. The chain combines TRBV2 with TRBJ2-6, with D unclear. Germline CDR1 SNHLY, CDR2 FYNNEI. This CDR3 is 14 amino acids long. With 5 bases removed from V and 1 base from J, the gap between germline ends came to 6 bases. In nucleotides, the CDR3 is TGTGCCAGCAGTATCTCGTCTGGGGCCAACGTCCTGACTTTC. Translated: CASSISSGANVLTF.

The rearrangement links TRBV5-8 to TRBJ2-1; maybe TRBD1 (5 bases). The CDR3 is made up of 16 amino acids. The V end was cut by 6 bases, the J end by 4 bases, with 20 bases between. Germline V lookup: CDR1 SGHTS, CDR2 YDEGEE. CDR3 DNA sequence: TGTGCCAGCATCCAAGAGTACAGGCTGACTTACAATGAGCAGTTCTTC. This codes for CASIQEYRLTYNEQFF.

This chain joins TRBV6-6 and TRBJ2-1, with D tentatively TRBD1 or TRBD2 (7 bases each). This CDR3 contains 16 residues. CDR1 is MNHNY and CDR2 is SVGAGI in the germline V gene (reference sequence). The V end lost 2 bases, the J end lost 6 bases, and 17 bases lay between the germline ends. The CDR3 is CASSYRGRELGNEQFF. CDR3 nucleotide sequence: TGTGCCAGCAGTTACAGGGGGCGGGAGCTAGGCAATGAGCAGTTCTTC.

The chain uses TRBV12-5 and TRBJ1-2; 8 nucleotides match TRBD1. CDR1 is LGHNT, CDR2 FRNRAP, per germline. The junction had 9 bases not matched to a gene; V was cut back by 2 bases and J by 4 bases. The CDR3 contains 16 residues. The CDR3: CASGLTTGAGGYGYTF. In DNA form, the CDR3 reads TGTGCTAGTGGTTTGACGACAGGGGCTGGGGGCTATGGCTACACCTTC.

The V and J genes are TRBV29-1 and TRBJ2-7; D could derive from TRBD1 or TRBD2 (5 bases each). CDR3 length: 11 residues. The germline gives CDR1 SQVTM, CDR2 ANQGSEA. V gave up 6 bases and J gave up 6 bases, with 12 bases separating them. CDR3 sequence: CSVARDGEQYF. For the CDR3, the DNA is TGCAGCGTAGCCCGGGACGGCGAGCAGTACTTC.

This clone showed up just a few times. The rearrangement joins TRBV5-1 to TRBJ1-1; 7 positions match TRBD1. Germline loops: CDR1 SGHRS, CDR2 YFSETQ. V dropped 4 bases and J dropped 3; count of bases not matched to a gene: 9. The CDR3 has 15 amino acids. Here the CDR3 DNA reads TGCGCCAGCAGCGCCGGCGGGACAGTCCACACTGAAGCTTTCTTT. The encoded protein is CASSAGGTVHTEAFF. Complete variable domain (other parts from reference TRBV5-1 and TRBJ1-1): KAGVTQTPRYLIKTRGQQVTLSCSPISGHRSVSWYQQTPGQGLQFLFEYFSETQRNKGNFPGRFSGRQFSNSRSEMNVSTLELGDSALYLCASSAGGTVHTEAFFGQGTRLTVV.

This clone was recorded a few times. The CDR3 is CASSPRGRNQETQYF. The CDR3 coding sequence is TGTGCCAGCAGCCCTAGAGGACGCAACCAAGAGACCCAGTACTTC. This chain links TRBV4-2 with TRBJ2-5; D is unclear. CDR3 size: 15 residues. Trimming left V 4 bases short and J 0 bases short, with 12 bases between. Germline assignment: CDR1 LGHNA and CDR2 YNFKEQ.

This clone has a single count. The chain combines TRBV5-6 with TRBJ2-3; no clear D gene. Per germline, CDR1 SGHDT and CDR2 YYEEEE. This CDR3 contains 14 residues. V lost 3 bases and J 0 bases, leaving 8 bases between the germline ends. The DNA of the CDR3 is TGTGCCAGCAGCTCTATGTCCAGCACAGATACGCAGTATTTT. The encoded protein is CASSSMSSTDTQYF.

This clone was picked up a small number of times. V is TRBV5-1 and J is TRBJ2-5; D unresolved. The V gene lost 0 bases and the J gene lost 4 bases, with 7 bases spanning the gap. CDR1 SGHRS and CDR2 YFSETQ come from the germline V gene. CDR3 length: 13 amino acids. The DNA for the CDR3 is TGCGCCAGCAGCTTGGGAGCCGGAGAGACCCAGTACTTC. It is translated as CASSLGAGETQYF.

V gene TRBV5-1 combines with J gene TRBJ1-4, with a tentative D call TRBD1 (6 bases). CDR1 is SGHRS and CDR2 is YFSETQ in the germline V gene. The CDR3 length is 14 residues. V lost 4 bases and J 8 bases, leaving 15 bases between the germline ends. CDR3 nucleotides: TGCGCCAGCAGCACACAGGGTGGACGGGAAAAACTGTTTTTT. It yields the protein CASSTQGGREKLFF.

V usage is TRBV2 and J usage is TRBJ1-2; the D is unclear. Trimming stripped 6 bases from V and 4 bases from J, with 15 bases between. The CDR3 totals 14 residues. Germline V lookup: CDR1 SNHLY, CDR2 FYNNEI. CDR3: CASSNPRSVYGYTF. The DNA of the CDR3 is TGTGCCAGCAGCAACCCCAGGTCCGTCTATGGCTACACCTTC.